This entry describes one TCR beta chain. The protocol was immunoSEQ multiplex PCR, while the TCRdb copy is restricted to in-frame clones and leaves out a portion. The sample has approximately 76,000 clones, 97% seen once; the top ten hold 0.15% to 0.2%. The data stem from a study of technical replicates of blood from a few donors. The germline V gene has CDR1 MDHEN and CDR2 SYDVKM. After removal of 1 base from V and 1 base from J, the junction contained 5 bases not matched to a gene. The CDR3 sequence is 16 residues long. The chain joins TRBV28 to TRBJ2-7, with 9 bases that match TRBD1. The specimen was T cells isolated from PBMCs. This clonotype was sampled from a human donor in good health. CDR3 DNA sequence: TGTGCCAGCAGTTTATCCCTCGGGACAGGGTCCTACGAGCAGTACTTC. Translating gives CASSLSLGTGSYEQYF.